Reported below is one TCR beta chain. At one of its ends the junction is not consistent with the germline gene, which may arise from a read error. Method: immunoSEQ multiplex PCR; TCRdb's copy keeps in-frame clones and lacks some. The table has around 300,000 clones, 90% seen once. This entry belongs to a study of blood T cell repertoires in COVID-19. Study information: Sites in the United States, Italy and Spain provided acute and convalescent COVID-19 samples. T cells, B-cell-depleted T cells, or PBMCs provided the cDNA or gDNA that served as material.

The origin of this receptor is a woman in her 40s with COVID-19, enrolled during active disease. Specimen: peripheral blood.

The CDR3 DNA reads TGTGCCCGCAGCAGCGTGGAGAGGAGCACTGAAGCTTTCTTT. Protein sequence: CARSSVERSTEAFF. V gene TRBV2 combines with J gene TRBJ1-1, with unresolved D. Germline-derived CDR1 and CDR2 are SNHLY and FYNNEI. CDR3 size: 14 residues.